The source of this T cell receptor (beta chain) is a study of molecular identifiers for immune sequencing clone quantification. Looking at the study overall: Split five ways in replicates, RNA from around 20,000 or 99,000 naive CD8 cells had four portions sequenced.

Methods described previously were used for bulk TCR libraries, and listed TCR primers were applied. One entry per CDR3 protein, called by TCRdb with MiXCR from the PCR reads. Of around 40,000 distinct CDR3 sequences in the sample, about 19% were seen once. This clonotype was counted many times. As yet, its antigen is unknown. Study-wide results and limits: Clones above 20 RNA copies held over 98% of effector molecules, under 1% in naive cells.

Input for naive CD8 libraries was 20,000 to 1,000,000 sorted cells; the RNA fraction used was 10%, 30% or 50%. Trimming stripped 7 bases from V and 2 bases from J, with 12 bases between. The CDR3 is made up of 13 amino acids. The source of this sequence is a human donor in good health. Some libraries in this study had Jurkat cell RNA spiked in. The rearrangement joins TRBV6-7 to TRBJ2-7; no clear D gene. TRBV6-7 is an open reading frame, and its role is uncertain. The sequenced material came from naive CD8+ T cells from blood, with Jurkat cell RNA spiked in. Subset given: FACS-sorted CD8+CD4-CCR7+CD45RA+ naive T cells. The CDR3 DNA follows: TGTGCCAGCAAGTTGGTGGTCCCCTACGAGCAGTACTTC. Its protein product is CASKLVVPYEQYF.